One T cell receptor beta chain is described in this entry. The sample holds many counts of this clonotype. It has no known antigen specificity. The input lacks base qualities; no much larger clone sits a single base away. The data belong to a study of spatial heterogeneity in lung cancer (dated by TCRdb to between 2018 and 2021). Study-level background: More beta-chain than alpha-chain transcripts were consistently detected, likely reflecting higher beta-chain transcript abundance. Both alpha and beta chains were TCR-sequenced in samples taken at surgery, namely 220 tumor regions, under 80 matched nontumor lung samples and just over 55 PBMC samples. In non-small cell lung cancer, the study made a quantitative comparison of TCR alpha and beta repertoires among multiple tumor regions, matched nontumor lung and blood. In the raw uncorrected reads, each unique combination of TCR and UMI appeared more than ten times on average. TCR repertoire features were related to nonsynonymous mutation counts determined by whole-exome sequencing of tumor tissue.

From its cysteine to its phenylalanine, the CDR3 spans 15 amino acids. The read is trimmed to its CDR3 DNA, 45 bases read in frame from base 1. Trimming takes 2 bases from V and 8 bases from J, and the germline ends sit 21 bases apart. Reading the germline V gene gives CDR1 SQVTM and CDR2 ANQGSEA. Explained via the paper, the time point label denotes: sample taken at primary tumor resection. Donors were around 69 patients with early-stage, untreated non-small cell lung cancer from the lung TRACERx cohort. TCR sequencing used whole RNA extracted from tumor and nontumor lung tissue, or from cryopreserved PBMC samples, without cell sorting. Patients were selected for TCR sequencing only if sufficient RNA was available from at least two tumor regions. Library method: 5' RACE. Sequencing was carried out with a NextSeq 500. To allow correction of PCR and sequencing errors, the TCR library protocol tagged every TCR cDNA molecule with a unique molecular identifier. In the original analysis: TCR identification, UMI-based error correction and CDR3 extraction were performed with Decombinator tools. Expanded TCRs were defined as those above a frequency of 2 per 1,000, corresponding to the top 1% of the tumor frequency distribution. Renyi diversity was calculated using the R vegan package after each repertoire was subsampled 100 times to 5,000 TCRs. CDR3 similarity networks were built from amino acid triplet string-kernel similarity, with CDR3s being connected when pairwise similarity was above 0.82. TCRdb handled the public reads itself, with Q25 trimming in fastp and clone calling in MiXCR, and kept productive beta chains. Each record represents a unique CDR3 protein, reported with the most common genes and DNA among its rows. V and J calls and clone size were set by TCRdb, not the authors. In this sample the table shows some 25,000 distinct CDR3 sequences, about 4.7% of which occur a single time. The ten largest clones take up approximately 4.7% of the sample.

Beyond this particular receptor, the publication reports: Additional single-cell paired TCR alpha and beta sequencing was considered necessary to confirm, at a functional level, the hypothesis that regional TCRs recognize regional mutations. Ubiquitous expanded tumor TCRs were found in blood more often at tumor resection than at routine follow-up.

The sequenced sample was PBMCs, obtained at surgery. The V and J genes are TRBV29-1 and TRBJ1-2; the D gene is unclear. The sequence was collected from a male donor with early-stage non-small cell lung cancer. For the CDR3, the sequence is CSVEKGEIIAGGYTF. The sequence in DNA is TGCAGCGTTGAAAAGGGAGAAATTATCGCAGGCGGCTACACCTTC.